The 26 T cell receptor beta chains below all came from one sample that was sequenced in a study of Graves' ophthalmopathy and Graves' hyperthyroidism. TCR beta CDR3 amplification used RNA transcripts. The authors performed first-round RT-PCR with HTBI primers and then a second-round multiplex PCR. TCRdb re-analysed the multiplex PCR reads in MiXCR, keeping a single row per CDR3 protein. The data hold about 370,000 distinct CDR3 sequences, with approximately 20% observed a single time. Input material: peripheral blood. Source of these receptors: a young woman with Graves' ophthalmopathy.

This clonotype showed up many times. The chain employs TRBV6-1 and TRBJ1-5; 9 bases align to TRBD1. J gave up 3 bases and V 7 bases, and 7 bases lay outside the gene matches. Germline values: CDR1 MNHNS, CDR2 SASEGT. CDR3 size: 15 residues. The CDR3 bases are TGTGCCAGCAAGACGGGGACAGGGAACAATCAGCCCCAGCATTTT. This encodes CASKTGTGNNQPQHF.

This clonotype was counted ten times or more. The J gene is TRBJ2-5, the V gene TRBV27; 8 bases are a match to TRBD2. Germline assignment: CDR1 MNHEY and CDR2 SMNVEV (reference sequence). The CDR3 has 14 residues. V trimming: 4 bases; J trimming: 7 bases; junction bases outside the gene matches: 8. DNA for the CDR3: TGTGCCAGCAGTTCCTCTAGCGGGCAGGGGACCCAGTACTTC. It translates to CASSSSSGQGTQYF.

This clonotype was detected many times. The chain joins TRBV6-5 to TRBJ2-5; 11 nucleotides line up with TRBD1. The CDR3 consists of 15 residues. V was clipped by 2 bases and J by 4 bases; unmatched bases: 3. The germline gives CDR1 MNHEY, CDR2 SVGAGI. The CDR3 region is CASSYRDRGGETQYF. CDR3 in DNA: TGTGCCAGCAGTTACCGGGACAGGGGGGGAGAGACCCAGTACTTC.

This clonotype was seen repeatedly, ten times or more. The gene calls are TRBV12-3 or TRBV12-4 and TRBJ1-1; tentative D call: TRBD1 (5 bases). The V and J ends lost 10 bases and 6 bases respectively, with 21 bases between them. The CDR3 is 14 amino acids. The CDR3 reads CATADNRGTAEAFF. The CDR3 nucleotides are TGTGCCACCGCAGACAACCGAGGGACCGCTGAAGCTTTCTTT.

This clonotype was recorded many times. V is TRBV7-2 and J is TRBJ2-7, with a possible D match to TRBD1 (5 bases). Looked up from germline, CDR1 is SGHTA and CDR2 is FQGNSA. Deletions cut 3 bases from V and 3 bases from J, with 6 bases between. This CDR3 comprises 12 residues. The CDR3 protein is CASSFTGYEQYF. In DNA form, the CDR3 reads TGTGCCAGCAGCTTCACAGGCTACGAGCAGTACTTC.

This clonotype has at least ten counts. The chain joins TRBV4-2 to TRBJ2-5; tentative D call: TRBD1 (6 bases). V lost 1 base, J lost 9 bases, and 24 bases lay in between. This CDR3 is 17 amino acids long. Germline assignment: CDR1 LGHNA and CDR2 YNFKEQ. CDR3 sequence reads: CASSQGLQRGQGSSQYF. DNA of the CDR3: TGTGCCAGCAGCCAAGGACTACAGAGGGGTCAGGGGTCGTCCCAGTACTTC.

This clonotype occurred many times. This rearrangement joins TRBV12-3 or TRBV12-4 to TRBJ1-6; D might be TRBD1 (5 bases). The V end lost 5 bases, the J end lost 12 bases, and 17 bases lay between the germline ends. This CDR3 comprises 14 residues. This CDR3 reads CASSPRGSQGPLHF. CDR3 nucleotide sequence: TGTGCCAGCAGTCCTAGGGGCTCCCAGGGACCCCTCCACTTT.

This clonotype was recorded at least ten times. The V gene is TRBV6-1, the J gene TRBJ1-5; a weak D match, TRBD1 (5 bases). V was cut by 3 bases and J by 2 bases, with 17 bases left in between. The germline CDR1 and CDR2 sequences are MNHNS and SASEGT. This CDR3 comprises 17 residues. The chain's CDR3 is CASSDGHIISGNQPQHF. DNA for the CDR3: TGTGCCAGCAGTGATGGACACATCATCTCTGGCAATCAGCCCCAGCATTTT.

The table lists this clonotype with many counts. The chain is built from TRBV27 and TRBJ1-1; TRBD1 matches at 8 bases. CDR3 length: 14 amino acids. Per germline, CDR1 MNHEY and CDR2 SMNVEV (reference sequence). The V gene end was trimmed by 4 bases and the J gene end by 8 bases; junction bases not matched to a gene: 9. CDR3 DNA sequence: TGTGCCAGCAGTTGGGGACAGGCAACGGGGGAAGCTTTCTTT. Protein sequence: CASSWGQATGEAFF.

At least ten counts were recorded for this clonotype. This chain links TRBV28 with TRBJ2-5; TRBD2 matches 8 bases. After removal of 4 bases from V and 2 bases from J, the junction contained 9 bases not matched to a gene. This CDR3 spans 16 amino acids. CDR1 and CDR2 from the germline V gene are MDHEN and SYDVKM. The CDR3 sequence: CASSSIAGLEQETQYF. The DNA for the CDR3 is TGTGCCAGCAGTTCTATTGCGGGACTAGAACAAGAGACCCAGTACTTC.

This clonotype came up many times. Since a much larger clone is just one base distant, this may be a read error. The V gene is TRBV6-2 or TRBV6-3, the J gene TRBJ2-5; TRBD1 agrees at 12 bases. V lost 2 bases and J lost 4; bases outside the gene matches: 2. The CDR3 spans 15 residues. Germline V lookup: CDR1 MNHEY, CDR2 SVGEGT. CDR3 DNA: TGTGCCAGCAGTTACGGGACAGGGGGCATAGAGACCCAGTACTTC. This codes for CASSYGTGGIETQYF.

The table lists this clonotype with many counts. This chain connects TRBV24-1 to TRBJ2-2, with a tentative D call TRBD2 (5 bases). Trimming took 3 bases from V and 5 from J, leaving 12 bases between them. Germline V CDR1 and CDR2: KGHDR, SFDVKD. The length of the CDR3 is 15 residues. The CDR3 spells CATSDKGRGTGELFF. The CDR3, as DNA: TGTGCCACCAGTGATAAAGGACGAGGGACCGGGGAGCTGTTTTTT.

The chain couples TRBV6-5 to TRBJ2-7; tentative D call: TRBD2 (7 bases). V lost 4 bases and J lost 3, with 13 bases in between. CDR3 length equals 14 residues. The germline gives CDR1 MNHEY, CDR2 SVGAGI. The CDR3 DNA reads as TGTGCCAGCAGTTTCGTAGGGGGGGACTACGAGCAGTACTTC. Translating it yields CASSFVGGDYEQYF.

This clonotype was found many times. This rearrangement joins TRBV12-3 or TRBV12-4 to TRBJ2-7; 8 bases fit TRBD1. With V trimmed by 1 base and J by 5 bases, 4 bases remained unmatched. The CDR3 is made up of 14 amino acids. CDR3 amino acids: CASSLGTGSHEQYF. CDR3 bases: TGTGCCAGCAGTTTAGGGACAGGGTCCCACGAGCAGTACTTC.

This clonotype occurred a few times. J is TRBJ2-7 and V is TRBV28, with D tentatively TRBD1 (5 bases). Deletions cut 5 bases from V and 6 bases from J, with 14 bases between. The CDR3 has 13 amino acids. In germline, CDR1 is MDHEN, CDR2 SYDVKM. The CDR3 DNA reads TGTGCCAGCAGTCCTCCAGGGTTTTCCGAGCAGTACTTC. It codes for CASSPPGFSEQYF.

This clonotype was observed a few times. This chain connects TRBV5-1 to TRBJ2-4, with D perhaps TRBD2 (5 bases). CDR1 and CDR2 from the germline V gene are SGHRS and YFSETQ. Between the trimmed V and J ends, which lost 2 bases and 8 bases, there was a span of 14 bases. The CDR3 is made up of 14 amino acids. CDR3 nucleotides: TGCGCCAGCAGCTTAGCGGCGGCTAGGGACATTCAGTACTTC. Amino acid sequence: CASSLAAARDIQYF.

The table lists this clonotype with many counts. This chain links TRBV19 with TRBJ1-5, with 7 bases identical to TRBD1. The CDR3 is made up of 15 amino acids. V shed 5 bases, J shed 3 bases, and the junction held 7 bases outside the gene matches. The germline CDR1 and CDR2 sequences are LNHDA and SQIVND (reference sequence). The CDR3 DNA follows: TGTGCCAGTAGTTTGCCCGGGACAGCCAATCAGCCCCAGCATTTT. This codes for CASSLPGTANQPQHF.

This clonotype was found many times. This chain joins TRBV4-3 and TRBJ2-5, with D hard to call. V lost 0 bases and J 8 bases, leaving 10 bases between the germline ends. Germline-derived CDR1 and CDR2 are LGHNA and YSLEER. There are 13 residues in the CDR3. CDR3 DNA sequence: TGCGCCAGCAGCCAAGATCCCGACGGCACCCAGTACTTC. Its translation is CASSQDPDGTQYF.

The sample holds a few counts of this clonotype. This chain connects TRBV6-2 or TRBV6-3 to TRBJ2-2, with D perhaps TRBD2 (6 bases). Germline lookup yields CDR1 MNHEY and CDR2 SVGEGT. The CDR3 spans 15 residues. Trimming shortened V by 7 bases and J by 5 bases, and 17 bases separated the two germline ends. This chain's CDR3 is CASKGGRPKTGELFF. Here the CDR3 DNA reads TGTGCCAGCAAAGGTGGGAGGCCTAAAACCGGGGAGCTGTTTTTT.

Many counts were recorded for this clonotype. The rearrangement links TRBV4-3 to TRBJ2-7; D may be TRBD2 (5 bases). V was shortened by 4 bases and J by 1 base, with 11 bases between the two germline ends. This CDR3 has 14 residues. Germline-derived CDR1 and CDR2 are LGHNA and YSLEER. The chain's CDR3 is CASSPWTGSYEQYF. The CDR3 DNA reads TGCGCCAGCAGCCCTTGGACGGGGTCCTACGAGCAGTACTTC.

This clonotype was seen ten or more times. This CDR3 is CSATPEGTQYF. The CDR3 bases are TGCAGTGCTACCCCGGAAGGGACCCAGTACTTC. This rearrangement joins TRBV20-1 to TRBJ2-5; no definite D call. The CDR3 totals 11 residues. The germline CDR1 and CDR2 sequences are DFQATT and SNEGSKA (reference sequence). Trimming shortened V by 4 bases and J by 7 bases, and 10 bases separated the two germline ends.

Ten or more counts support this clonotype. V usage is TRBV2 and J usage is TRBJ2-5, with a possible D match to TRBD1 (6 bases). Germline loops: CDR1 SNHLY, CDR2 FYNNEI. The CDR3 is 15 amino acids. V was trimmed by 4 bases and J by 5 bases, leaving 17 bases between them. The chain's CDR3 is CASSGVGAVGETQYF. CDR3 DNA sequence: TGTGCCAGCAGTGGGGTGGGGGCAGTTGGCGAGACCCAGTACTTC.

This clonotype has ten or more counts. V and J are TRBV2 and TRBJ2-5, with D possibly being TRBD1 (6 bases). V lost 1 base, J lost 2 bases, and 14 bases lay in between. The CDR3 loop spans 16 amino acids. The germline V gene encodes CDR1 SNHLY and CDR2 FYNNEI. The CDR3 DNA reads TGTGCCAGCAGTGAAGTAGTAGGACAGTTACAAGAGACCCAGTACTTC. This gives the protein CASSEVVGQLQETQYF.

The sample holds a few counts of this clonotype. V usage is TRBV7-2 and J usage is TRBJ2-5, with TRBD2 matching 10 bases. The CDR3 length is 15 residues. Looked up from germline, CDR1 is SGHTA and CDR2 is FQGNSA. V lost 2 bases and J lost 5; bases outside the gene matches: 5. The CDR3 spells CASSLRLTSGETQYF. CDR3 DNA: TGTGCCAGCAGCTTAAGATTGACTAGCGGGGAGACCCAGTACTTC.

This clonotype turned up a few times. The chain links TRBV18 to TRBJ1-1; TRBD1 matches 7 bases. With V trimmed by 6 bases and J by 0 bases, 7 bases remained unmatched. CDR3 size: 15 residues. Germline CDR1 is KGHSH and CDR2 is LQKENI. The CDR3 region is CASSSQGRMNTEAFF. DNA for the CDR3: TGTGCCAGCTCGTCACAGGGGAGGATGAACACTGAAGCTTTCTTT. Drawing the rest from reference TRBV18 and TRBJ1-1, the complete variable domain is NAGVMQNPRHLVRRRGQEARLRCSPMKGHSHVYWYRQLPEEGLKFMVYLQKENIIDESGMPKERFSAEFPKEGPSILRIQQVVRGDSAAYFCASSSQGRMNTEAFFGQGTRLTVV.

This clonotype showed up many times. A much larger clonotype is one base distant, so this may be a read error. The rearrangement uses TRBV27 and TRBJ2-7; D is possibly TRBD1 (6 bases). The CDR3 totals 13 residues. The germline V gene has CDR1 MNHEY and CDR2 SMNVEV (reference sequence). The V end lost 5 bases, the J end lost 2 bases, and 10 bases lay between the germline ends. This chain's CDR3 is CASSPQGTYEQYF. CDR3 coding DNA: TGTGCCAGCAGTCCCCAGGGGACCTACGAGCAGTACTTC.